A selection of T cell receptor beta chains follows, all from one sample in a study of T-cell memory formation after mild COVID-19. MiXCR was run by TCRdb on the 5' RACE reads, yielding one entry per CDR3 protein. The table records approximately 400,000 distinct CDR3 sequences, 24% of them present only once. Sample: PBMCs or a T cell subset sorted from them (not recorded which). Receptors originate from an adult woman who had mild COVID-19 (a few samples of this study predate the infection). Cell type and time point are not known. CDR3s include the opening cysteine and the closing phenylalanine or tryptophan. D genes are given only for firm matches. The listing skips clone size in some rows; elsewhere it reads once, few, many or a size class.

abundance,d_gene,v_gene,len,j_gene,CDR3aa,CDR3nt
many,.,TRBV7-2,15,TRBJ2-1,CASSVDYRFYNEQFF,TGTGCCAGCAGCGTCGACTACCGCTTCTACAATGAGCAGTTCTTC
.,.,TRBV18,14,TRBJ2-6,CASSPGAGANVLTF,TGTGCCAGCTCACCAGGGGCTGGGGCCAACGTCCTGACTTTC
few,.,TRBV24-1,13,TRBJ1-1,CATSDKTNTEAFF,TGTGCCACCAGTGACAAGACTAACACTGAAGCTTTCTTT
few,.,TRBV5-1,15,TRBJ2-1,CASSFTGTPGDEQFF,TGCGCCAGCAGCTTCACCGGGACCCCTGGCGATGAGCAGTTCTTC
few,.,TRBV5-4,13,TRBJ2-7,CASSRQTDYEQYF,TGTGCCAGCAGCCGCCAGACGGATTACGAGCAGTACTTC
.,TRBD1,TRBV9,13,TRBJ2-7,CASSTRGYYEQYF,TGTGCCAGCAGCACCAGGGGGTACTACGAGCAGTACTTC
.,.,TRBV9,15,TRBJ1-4,CASSVAGQGNEKLFF,TGTGCCAGCAGCGTAGCCGGCCAGGGGAATGAAAAACTGTTTTTT
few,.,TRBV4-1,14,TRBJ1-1,CASSEGSLGGRAFF,TGCGCCAGCAGCGAAGGGTCCCTAGGGGGGAGAGCTTTCTTT
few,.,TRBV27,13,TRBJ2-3,CASSSGVVDTQYF,TGTGCCAGCAGTTCAGGGGTTGTAGATACGCAGTATTTT
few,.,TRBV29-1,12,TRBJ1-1,CSVEGAVAEAFF,TGCAGCGTCGAAGGGGCGGTCGCTGAAGCTTTCTTT
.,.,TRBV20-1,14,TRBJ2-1,CSARGVVSDNEQFF,TGCAGTGCTAGAGGGGTAGTGAGTGACAATGAGCAGTTCTTC
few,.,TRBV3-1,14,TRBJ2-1,CASSPRGDVNEQFF,TGTGCCAGCAGCCCCCGTGGGGACGTCAATGAGCAGTTCTTC
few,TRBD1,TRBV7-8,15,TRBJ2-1,CASSLLGQEIGEQFF,TGTGCCAGCAGCTTGTTGGGACAGGAGATAGGTGAGCAGTTCTTC
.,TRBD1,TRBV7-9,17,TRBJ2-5,CASSSSSDRGLQETQYF,TGTGCCAGCAGCTCCTCCTCGGACAGGGGTCTTCAAGAGACCCAGTACTTC
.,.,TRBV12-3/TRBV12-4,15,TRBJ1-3,CASSWALHSGNTIYF,TGTGCCAGCAGTTGGGCCCTACACTCTGGAAACACCATATATTTT
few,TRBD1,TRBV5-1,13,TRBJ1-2,CASSLRTGPGYTF,TGCGCCAGCAGCCTAAGGACAGGCCCTGGCTACACCTTC
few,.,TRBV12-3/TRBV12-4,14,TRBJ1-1,CASSSLEASTEAFF,TGTGCCAGCAGTTCTCTCGAGGCCAGCACTGAAGCTTTCTTT
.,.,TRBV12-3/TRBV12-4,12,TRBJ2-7,CASSLRLYEQYF,TGTGCCAGCAGCTTGCGGTTATACGAGCAGTACTTC
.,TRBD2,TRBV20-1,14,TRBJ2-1,CSASFPGLAAEQFF,TGCAGTGCTAGTTTTCCGGGACTAGCGGCTGAGCAGTTCTTC
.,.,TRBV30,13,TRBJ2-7,CAWSPGPNYEQYF,TGTGCCTGGAGCCCGGGACCCAATTACGAGCAGTACTTC
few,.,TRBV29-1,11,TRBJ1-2,CSVPGGYGYTF,TGCAGCGTTCCGGGGGGCTATGGCTACACCTTC
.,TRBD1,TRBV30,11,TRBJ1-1,CAWDRGAEAFF,TGTGCCTGGGACAGGGGGGCTGAAGCTTTCTTT
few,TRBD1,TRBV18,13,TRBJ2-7,CASTRTGGLEQYF,TGTGCCAGCACCCGGACAGGGGGGTTGGAGCAGTACTTC
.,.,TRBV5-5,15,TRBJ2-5,CASSPYNRFQETQYF,TGTGCCAGCAGCCCCTACAACAGGTTCCAAGAGACCCAGTACTTC
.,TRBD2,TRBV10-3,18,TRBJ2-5,CAISSGPSGSGGQETQYF,TGTGCCATCAGTTCAGGCCCTAGCGGGAGTGGAGGGCAAGAGACCCAGTACTTC
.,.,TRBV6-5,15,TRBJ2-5,CASSTGTLLKETQYF,TGTGCCAGCAGTACTGGGACGTTGCTTAAGGAGACCCAGTACTTC
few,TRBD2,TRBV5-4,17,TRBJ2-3,CASSLGTSGVSTDTQYF,TGTGCCAGCAGCTTGGGGACTAGCGGGGTCAGCACAGATACGCAGTATTTT
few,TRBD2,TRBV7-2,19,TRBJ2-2,CASSLTGLAGGPNTGELFF,TGTGCCAGCAGCTTAACCGGACTAGCGGGAGGGCCGAACACCGGGGAGCTGTTTTTT
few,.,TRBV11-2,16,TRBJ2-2,CASSSFRAPNTGELFF,TGTGCCAGCAGCTCATTCCGGGCCCCGAACACCGGGGAGCTGTTTTTT
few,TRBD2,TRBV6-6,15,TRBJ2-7,CASSPREGPTYEQYF,TGTGCCAGCAGTCCTCGGGAGGGCCCCACATACGAGCAGTACTTC
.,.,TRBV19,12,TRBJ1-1,CASRGGDTEAFF,TGTGCCAGCAGGGGTGGGGACACTGAAGCTTTCTTT
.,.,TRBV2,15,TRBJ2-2,CASSVGQSNTGELFF,TGTGCCAGCAGTGTAGGCCAGTCGAACACCGGGGAGCTGTTTTTT
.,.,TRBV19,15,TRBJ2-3,CASSSRYRNTDTQYF,TGTGCCAGTAGTTCGCGCTACAGGAACACAGATACGCAGTATTTT
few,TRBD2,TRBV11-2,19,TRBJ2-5,CASSVESGRALSPRETQYF,TGTGCCAGCAGCGTCGAAAGCGGGAGGGCCTTATCCCCTAGGGAGACCCAGTACTTC
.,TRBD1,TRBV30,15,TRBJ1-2,CAWTGQRPLGYGYTF,TGTGCCTGGACGGGACAGAGACCCCTTGGCTATGGCTACACCTTC